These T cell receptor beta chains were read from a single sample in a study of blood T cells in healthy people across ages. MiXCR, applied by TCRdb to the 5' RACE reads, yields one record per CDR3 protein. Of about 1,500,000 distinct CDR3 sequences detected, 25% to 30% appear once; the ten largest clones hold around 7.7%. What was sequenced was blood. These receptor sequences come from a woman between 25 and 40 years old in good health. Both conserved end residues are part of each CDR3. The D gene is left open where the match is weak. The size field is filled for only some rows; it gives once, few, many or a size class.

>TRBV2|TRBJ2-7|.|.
CASRTPRGAAYEQYF
TGTGCCAGCAGGACTCCGCGGGGCGCCGCCTACGAGCAGTACTTC
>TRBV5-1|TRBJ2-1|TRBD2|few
CASSLPSGGGNEQFF
TGCGCCAGCAGCTTGCCTAGCGGGGGAGGGAATGAGCAGTTCTTC
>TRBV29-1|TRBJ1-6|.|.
CSAKIGAGNSPLHF
TGCAGCGCCAAAATCGGGGCAGGAAATTCACCCCTCCACTTT
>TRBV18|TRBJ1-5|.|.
CASSPLSGRGNQPQHF
TGTGCCAGCTCACCACTTTCGGGGCGAGGCAATCAGCCCCAGCATTTT
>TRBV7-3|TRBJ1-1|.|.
CASSFRANTEAFF
TGTGCCAGCAGCTTCCGGGCAAACACTGAAGCTTTCTTT
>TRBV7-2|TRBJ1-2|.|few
CASSLDRATLNYGYTF
TGTGCCAGCAGTTTGGACCGCGCGACCCTTAACTATGGCTACACCTTC
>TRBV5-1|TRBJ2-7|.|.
CASSLGGSDDEQYF
TGCGCCAGCAGCTTGGGAGGGAGTGACGACGAGCAGTACTTC
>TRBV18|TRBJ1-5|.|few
CASSPNEVRAGWQPQHF
TGTGCCAGCTCACCAAATGAGGTGAGAGCAGGGTGGCAGCCCCAGCATTTT
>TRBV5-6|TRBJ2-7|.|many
CASSPTSNTYEQYF
TGTGCCAGCAGCCCCACCAGCAACACCTACGAGCAGTACTTC
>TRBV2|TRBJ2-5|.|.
CASSPGDGEEQYF
TGTGCCAGCAGTCCTGGGGACGGCGAGGAGCAGTACTTC
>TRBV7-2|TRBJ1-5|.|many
CASSLGRGGQPQHF
TGTGCCAGCAGCTTAGGAAGGGGTGGACAGCCCCAGCATTTT
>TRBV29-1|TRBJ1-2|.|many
CSAEIIDSYYGYTF
TGCAGCGCCGAAATAATCGATTCGTACTATGGCTACACCTTC